The 32 T cell receptor beta chains below come from one sample, sequenced in a study of PD-1 blockade in classical Hodgkin lymphoma. The protocol was immunoSEQ multiplex PCR, while the TCRdb copy is restricted to in-frame clones and leaves out a portion. The sample carries around 21,000 clones, more than 80% recorded once. Time point meaning: cycle 4 day 1 (C4D1), after less than 7 weeks of nivolumab. Relapse after autologous stem cell transplantation occurred in every patient, and brentuximab vedotin exposure varied. Thawed PBMCs were the source of CD8+ T cells, obtained through magnetic negative selection. The sample consisted of CD8+ T cells from blood, taken before the fourth cycle of nivolumab. The receptors stem from a human donor with classical Hodgkin lymphoma.

V usage is TRBV4-1 and J usage is TRBJ2-2, with 9 bases matching TRBD1. Germline V gene sequence: CDR1 MGHRA, CDR2 YSYEKL. Unmatched junction bases numbered 9, after V lost 4 bases and J lost 3 bases. The CDR3 is 17 amino acids. The DNA for the CDR3 is TGCGCCAGCAGCCCCCCCCGACAGGGGGAATACACCGGGGAGCTGTTTTTT. Residues: CASSPPRQGEYTGELFF.

The chain combines TRBV4-2 with TRBJ2-7; TRBD1 or TRBD2 may be the D gene (5 bases each). Looked up from germline, CDR1 is LGHNA and CDR2 is YNFKEQ. The CDR3 runs 12 residues. Trimming stripped 4 bases from V and 2 bases from J, with 6 bases between. CDR3: CASSRGTYEQYF. The CDR3 DNA reads TGTGCCAGCAGCCGGGGGACCTACGAGCAGTACTTC.

The chain has TRBV5-1 and TRBJ1-5; D call uncertain. V was shortened by 0 bases and J by 1 base, with 11 bases between the two germline ends. The CDR3 has 16 amino acids. Germline V CDR1 and CDR2: SGHRS, YFSETQ. The CDR3 protein is CASSLDPLGSNQPQHF. The CDR3 DNA follows: TGCGCCAGCAGCTTGGATCCCCTGGGAAGCAATCAGCCCCAGCATTTT.

The CDR3 bases are TGTGCCAGCAGTTACGAGGGGGGCTATACTGAAGCTTTCTTT. It yields the protein CASSYEGGYTEAFF. The gene calls are TRBV6-5 and TRBJ1-1; tentative D call: TRBD1 (6 bases). CDR1 and CDR2 (germline): MNHEY, SVGAGI. Trimming cost V 2 bases and J 5 bases, with 12 bases left between them. CDR3 length equals 14 residues.

The DNA of the CDR3 is TGTGCCAGCAGCCCTCATCGACTAGCGGGGGGCCATCAAGAGACCCAGTACTTC. It codes for CASSPHRLAGGHQETQYF. The chain recombines TRBV11-1 with TRBJ2-5; 13 bases map to TRBD2. This CDR3 has 18 residues. Germline CDR1 is SGHAT and CDR2 is FQDESV (reference sequence). The trim removed 5 bases at V and 2 bases at J, leaving 11 bases unmatched.

The count of this clone is one. This sequence joins TRBV7-9 and TRBJ2-7; D uncertain. CDR3 length equals 14 residues. Trimming removed 2 bases at V and 7 bases at J, with 15 bases between. The germline CDR1 and CDR2 sequences are SEHNR and FQNEAQ (reference sequence). The CDR3 DNA sequence: TGTGCCAGCAGCTTAACCCTACCTACTAAGGAGCAGTACTTC. Its translation is CASSLTLPTKEQYF.

V and J are TRBV10-2 and TRBJ1-1, with D unresolved. This CDR3 spans 14 amino acids. The germline CDR1 and CDR2 sequences are WSHSY and SAAADI. With 3 bases removed from V and 3 bases from J, the gap between germline ends came to 11 bases. The CDR3 spells CASSELEDDTEAFF. CDR3 bases: TGCGCCAGCAGTGAACTGGAGGACGACACTGAAGCTTTCTTT.

This sequence joins TRBV4-1 and TRBJ2-2; D not certain. Germline CDR1 reads MGHRA; CDR2 reads YSYEKL. CDR3 length: 15 residues. V was cut by 2 bases and J by 7 bases, with 14 bases left in between. As DNA, the CDR3 is TGCGCCAGCAGCCAAAACCGACTTGAGGTCGGGGAGCTGTTTTTT. Its translation is CASSQNRLEVGELFF.

The chain joins TRBV5-5 to TRBJ1-1; D uncertain. Per germline, CDR1 SGHKS and CDR2 YYEKEE (reference sequence). Trimming removed 2 bases from V and 0 bases from J, with 11 bases in between. The CDR3 is 15 amino acids. The CDR3 DNA is TGTGCCAGCAGCTTAAGTGCTTATATGAACACTGAAGCTTTCTTT. The encoded protein is CASSLSAYMNTEAFF.

The rearrangement links TRBV5-1 to TRBJ1-1; possible D gene TRBD1, 5 bases. The CDR3 sequence is 20 residues long. From germline, CDR1 is SGHRS and CDR2 YFSETQ. Trimming removed 2 bases at V and 3 bases at J, with 29 bases between. The CDR3 here is CASSFGLWQGSVLEDTEAFF. CDR3 nucleotide sequence: TGCGCCAGCAGCTTTGGCCTTTGGCAGGGAAGTGTTTTGGAGGACACTGAAGCTTTCTTT.

The chain carries TRBV19 and TRBJ1-2; unclear D gene. V was trimmed by 1 base and J by 4 bases, leaving 19 bases between them. There are 17 residues in the CDR3. The germline V gene has CDR1 LNHDA and CDR2 SQIVND (reference sequence). The CDR3 spells CASSIGKGAHRVYGYTF. The DNA of the CDR3 is TGTGCCAGTAGTATAGGAAAGGGCGCCCACCGAGTCTATGGCTACACCTTC.

The V gene is TRBV5-5, the J gene TRBJ2-7; D remains ambiguous. The CDR3 sequence is 15 residues long. Trimming took off 3 bases at V and 0 bases at J, with 13 bases between the two ends. Germline V gene lookup returns CDR1 SGHKS and CDR2 YYEKEE (reference sequence). CDR3 in amino acids: CASSWVPESSYEQYF. DNA of the CDR3: TGTGCCAGCAGCTGGGTGCCGGAAAGCTCCTACGAGCAGTACTTC.

The CDR3 region has the DNA TGTGCCTGGAGTGTGGAGGGCGGCTCACCCCTCCACTTT. Protein: CAWSVEGGSPLHF. The gene calls are TRBV30 and TRBJ1-6; D uncertain. The V gene lost 0 bases and the J gene lost 10 bases, with 10 bases spanning the gap. Germline values: CDR1 GTSNPN, CDR2 SVGIG (reference sequence). The CDR3 spans 13 residues.

The chain links TRBV29-1 to TRBJ2-3; D is unresolved. This CDR3 is 14 amino acids long. The V end was cut by 1 base, the J end by 2 bases, with 10 bases between. The germline gives CDR1 SQVTM, CDR2 ANQGSEA. The CDR3 coding sequence is TGCAGCGTTGAAGCGGCGCAGGTCACAGATACGCAGTATTTT. Translated: CSVEAAQVTDTQYF.

The chain combines TRBV10-3 with TRBJ2-7; possibly TRBD1 for D (6 bases). Per the germline V gene, CDR1 is ENHRY and CDR2 is SYGVKD. The CDR3 runs to 12 residues. V lost 6 bases and J 4 bases, leaving 10 bases between the germline ends. The DNA for the CDR3 is TGTGCCATCAGCAAAGACAGGTACGAGCAGTACTTC. Protein sequence: CAISKDRYEQYF.

The chain links TRBV30 to TRBJ1-2; tentative D call: TRBD1 (5 bases). Germline lookup yields CDR1 GTSNPN and CDR2 SVGIG (reference sequence). The germline V and J ends were trimmed by 2 bases and 6 bases, with 13 bases remaining between them. The CDR3 loop spans 13 amino acids. CDR3 sequence (DNA): TGTGCCTGGAGTCTCCTCGGGGGTGATGGCTACACCTTC. This gives the protein CAWSLLGGDGYTF.

This sequence joins TRBV19 and TRBJ2-6; D tentatively reads TRBD1 or TRBD2 (5 bases each). Germline lookup yields CDR1 LNHDA and CDR2 SQIVND (reference sequence). The CDR3 is 16 amino acids. Trimming pared 4 bases from V and 5 bases from J, leaving 15 bases between. The chain's CDR3 is CASSTPGTAWANVLTF. CDR3 in DNA: TGTGCCAGTAGTACGCCCGGGACCGCCTGGGCCAACGTCCTGACTTTC.

CDR3 DNA sequence: TGTGCCAGCAGTTTTGGGGGGCCGGATTATGAGCAGTTCTTC. Amino acid sequence: CASSFGGPDYEQFF. The chain recombines TRBV28 with TRBJ2-1; the D call may be TRBD1 or TRBD2 (6 bases each). Germline assignment: CDR1 MDHEN and CDR2 SYDVKM. V gave up 3 bases and J gave up 8 bases, with 14 bases separating them. The CDR3 length is 14 residues.

This chain joins TRBV28 and TRBJ2-1, with TRBD1 matching over 7 bases. This CDR3 spans 17 amino acids. V lost 5 bases and J lost 2; bases outside the gene matches: 12. CDR1 is MDHEN and CDR2 is SYDVKM in the germline V gene. The CDR3 DNA reads TGTGCCAGCAGTCCGATAACAGGGGAGACGACCTACAATGAGCAGTTCTTC. Amino acids: CASSPITGETTYNEQFF.

This clone was observed a single time. The J gene is TRBJ2-7, the V gene TRBV15, with D possibly being TRBD2 (6 bases). The CDR3 length is 14 residues. V lost 1 base and J lost 3, with 10 bases in between. CDR1 and CDR2 from the germline V gene are LNHNV and YYDKDF (reference sequence). CDR3 amino acids: CATSRAVGGYEQYF. The CDR3 bases are TGTGCCACCAGCAGAGCGGTGGGGGGCTACGAGCAGTACTTC. The full variable domain, completed using reference TRBV15 and TRBJ2-7, is DAMVIQNPRYQVTQFGKPVTLSCSQTLNHNVMYWYQQKSSQAPKLLFHYYDKDFNNEADTPDNFQSRRPNTSFCFLDIRSPGLGDTAMYLCATSRAVGGYEQYFGPGTRLTVT.

The V gene is TRBV5-6, the J gene TRBJ2-7; D is possibly TRBD1 (5 bases). This CDR3 is built from 14 residues. Germline CDR1 and CDR2: SGHDT and YYEEEE. Trimming took 5 bases from V and 3 from J, leaving 15 bases between them. Here the CDR3 DNA reads TGTGCCAGCAGTAGGCTAGGGGAAAACTACGAGCAGTACTTC. Amino acid sequence: CASSRLGENYEQYF. Drawing the rest from reference TRBV5-6 and TRBJ2-7, the complete variable domain is DAGVTQSPTHLIKTRGQQVTLRCSPKSGHDTVSWYQQALGQGPQFIFQYYEEEERQRGNFPDRFSGHQFPNYSSELNVNALLLGDSALYLCASSRLGENYEQYFGPGTRLTVT.

By frequency in the sample, this clone is medium-sized. The V and J genes are TRBV9 and TRBJ2-7; TRBD2 matches at 8 bases. This CDR3 has 13 residues. Losses at the gene ends were 0 bases for V and 6 bases for J; bases not matched to a gene: 2. The germline V gene encodes CDR1 SGDLS and CDR2 YYNGEE. The CDR3 bases are TGTGCCAGCAGCGTAGCGGGGGGGACCGAGCAGTACTTC. It encodes CASSVAGGTEQYF. The complete variable domain, with remaining parts taken from reference TRBV9 and TRBJ2-7, reads DSGVTQTPKHLITATGQRVTLRCSPRSGDLSVYWYQQSLDQGLQFLIQYYNGEERAKGNILERFSAQQFPDLHSELNLSSLELGDSALYFCASSVAGGTEQYFGPGTRLTVT.

The rearrangement uses TRBV2 and TRBJ1-1; D may be TRBD1 (5 bases). Germline V gene sequence: CDR1 SNHLY, CDR2 FYNNEI. V dropped 2 bases and J dropped 4 bases, with 11 bases sitting between them. The CDR3 loop spans 14 amino acids. CDR3 nucleotide sequence: TGTGCCAGCAGTGAAAGATCAGGGCGCACTGAAGCTTTCTTT. Translating gives CASSERSGRTEAFF.

This clone has a handful of counts. V usage is TRBV27 and J usage is TRBJ1-5, with 7 bases matching TRBD1. V was clipped by 8 bases and J by 6 bases; unmatched bases: 7. Germline loops: CDR1 MNHEY, CDR2 SMNVEV (reference sequence). This CDR3 is 13 amino acids long. DNA of the CDR3: TGTGCCAGCGGACGACAGGGAAGTCAGCCCCAGCATTTT. Amino acid sequence: CASGRQGSQPQHF.

This clone occurred a few times. The chain links TRBV9 to TRBJ1-3; unclear D gene. In germline, CDR1 is SGDLS, CDR2 YYNGEE. CDR3 length equals 14 residues. V lost 0 bases and J lost 0, with 4 bases in between. The chain's CDR3 is CASSVVDSGNTIYF. The CDR3 DNA follows: TGTGCCAGCAGCGTAGTCGACTCTGGAAACACCATATATTTT. The whole variable domain, remainder taken from reference TRBV9 and TRBJ1-3, is DSGVTQTPKHLITATGQRVTLRCSPRSGDLSVYWYQQSLDQGLQFLIQYYNGEERAKGNILERFSAQQFPDLHSELNLSSLELGDSALYFCASSVVDSGNTIYFGEGSWLTVV.

V usage is TRBV6-9 and J usage is TRBJ1-5, with TRBD1 as a possible D gene (5 bases). This CDR3 is 18 amino acids long. Germline V gene lookup returns CDR1 MNHGY and CDR2 SVAAGI. Between the trimmed V and J ends, which lost 8 bases and 1 base, there was a span of 24 bases. The CDR3 coding sequence is TGTGCCAGCCGAAATAGGCCCTTCCACCGGGGGAGCAATCAGCCCCAGCATTTT. It specifies CASRNRPFHRGSNQPQHF.

This chain joins TRBV4-3 and TRBJ1-6; D might be TRBD1 (5 bases). Trimming stripped 4 bases from V and 12 bases from J, with 16 bases between. This CDR3 is 14 amino acids long. CDR1 and CDR2 (germline): LGHNA, YSLEER. Here the CDR3 DNA reads TGCGCCAGCAGCCCAGGGACCGAAGTCGTACCCCTCCACTTT. Encoded protein: CASSPGTEVVPLHF.

V and J are TRBV19 and TRBJ2-1, with D tentatively TRBD2 (5 bases). Germline CDR1 is LNHDA and CDR2 is SQIVND (reference sequence). This CDR3 is built from 13 residues. V was shortened by 5 bases and J by 9 bases, with 14 bases between the two germline ends. This CDR3 is CASSPIGGPEQFF. The CDR3 DNA reads TGTGCCAGTAGTCCTATCGGAGGACCTGAGCAGTTCTTC.

The chain has TRBV28 and TRBJ2-2; no firm D call. This CDR3 region has 12 residues. The germline CDR1 and CDR2 sequences are MDHEN and SYDVKM. The V and J ends lost 3 bases and 6 bases respectively, with 5 bases between them. The chain's CDR3 is CASSFGAGELFF. DNA of the CDR3: TGTGCCAGCAGTTTCGGAGCCGGGGAGCTGTTTTTT.

The CDR3, as DNA: TGTGCCAGCAGTTTAACAGGACAGGGCGTTGGCTACACCTTC. Its protein is CASSLTGQGVGYTF. This chain joins TRBV28 and TRBJ1-2; 8 nucleotides match TRBD1. J was trimmed by 7 bases and V by 2 bases; bases with no gene match: 6. The germline V gene has CDR1 MDHEN and CDR2 SYDVKM. This CDR3 is built from 14 residues.

In DNA form, the CDR3 reads TGTGCCAGCAGCTTTGTGGGCCAGAGCTACGAGCAGTACTTC. Residues: CASSFVGQSYEQYF. V and J are TRBV7-9 and TRBJ2-7; D is unresolved. V was trimmed by 3 bases and J by 3 bases, leaving 12 bases between them. CDR3 size: 14 residues. CDR1 SEHNR and CDR2 FQNEAQ come from the germline V gene (reference sequence).

The CDR3: CASSLGQYTGELFF. CDR3 bases: TGTGCCAGCAGCTTAGGGCAGTACACCGGGGAGCTGTTTTTT. The chain recombines TRBV7-9 with TRBJ2-2, with D uncertain. The CDR3 is made up of 14 amino acids. Germline CDR1 and CDR2: SEHNR and FQNEAQ (reference sequence). With 1 base removed from V and 3 bases from J, the gap between germline ends came to 6 bases. Full variable domain (rest looked up from reference TRBV7-9 and TRBJ2-2): DTGVSQNPRHKITKRGQNVTFRCDPISEHNRLYWYRQTLGQGPEFLTYFQNEAQLEKSRLLSDRFSAERPKGSFSTLEIQRTEQGDSAMYLCASSLGQYTGELFFGEGSRLTVL.